This TCR beta chain was captured by sequencing in a study of T cell clones after liver transplantation. On the study more broadly: Three of eight recipients were HCV-positive; others had non-autoimmune, non-viral indications. Until 12-24 months post-transplant, subjects got standard immunosuppression and no induction. Study conclusions and caveats: Post-transplant time points were not standardized, so conclusions are preliminary.

Assay: immunoSEQ multiplex PCR; the TCRdb copy retains only in-frame clones and omits some. In the table there are 40,000 to 65,000 clones, roughly 80% of which are singletons. Thawed unstimulated PBMCs were FACS-sorted by CD3, CD4 and CD8 into two populations. The CDR3 has 15 residues. With V trimmed by 7 bases and J by 6 bases, 9 bases remained unmatched. Germline assignment: CDR1 LNHDA and CDR2 SQIVND (reference sequence). With respect to this clone: What it binds is not known.

The sample was CD4+ T cells from blood, taken before liver transplant. V usage is TRBV19 and J usage is TRBJ2-7; the match to TRBD2 covers 13 bases. The clonotype originates from a human donor who received a liver transplant. The CDR3, as DNA: TGTGCCAGTAATCCGGGACTAGCGGGAACGGGCGAGCAGTACTTC. Translating it yields CASNPGLAGTGEQYF.